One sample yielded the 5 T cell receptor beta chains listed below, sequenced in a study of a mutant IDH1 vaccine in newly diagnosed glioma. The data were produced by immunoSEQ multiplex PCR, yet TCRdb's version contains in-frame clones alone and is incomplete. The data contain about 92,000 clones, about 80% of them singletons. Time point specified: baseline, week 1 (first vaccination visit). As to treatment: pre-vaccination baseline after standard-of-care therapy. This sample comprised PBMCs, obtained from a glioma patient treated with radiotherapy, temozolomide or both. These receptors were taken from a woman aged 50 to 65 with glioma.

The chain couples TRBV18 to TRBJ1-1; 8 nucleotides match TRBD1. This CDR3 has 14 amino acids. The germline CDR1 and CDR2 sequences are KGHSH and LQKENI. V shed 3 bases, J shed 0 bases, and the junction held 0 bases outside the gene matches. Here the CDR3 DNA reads TGTGCCAGCTCACCGGGACAGGTGAACACTGAAGCTTTCTTT. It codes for CASSPGQVNTEAFF.

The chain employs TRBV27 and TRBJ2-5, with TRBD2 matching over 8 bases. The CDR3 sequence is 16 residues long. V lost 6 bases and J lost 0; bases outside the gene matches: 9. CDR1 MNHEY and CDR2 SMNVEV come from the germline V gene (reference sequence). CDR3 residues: CASSWASSGDQETQYF. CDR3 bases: TGTGCCAGCAGCTGGGCGAGTAGCGGGGACCAAGAGACCCAGTACTTC.

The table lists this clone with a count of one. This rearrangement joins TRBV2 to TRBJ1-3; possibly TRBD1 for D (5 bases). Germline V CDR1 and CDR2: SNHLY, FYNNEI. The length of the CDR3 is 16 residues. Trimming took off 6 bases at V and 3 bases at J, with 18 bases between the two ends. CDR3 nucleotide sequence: TGTGCCAGCAGCCTCGCCGGGGGGAGGAGTGGAAACACCATATATTTT. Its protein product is CASSLAGGRSGNTIYF.

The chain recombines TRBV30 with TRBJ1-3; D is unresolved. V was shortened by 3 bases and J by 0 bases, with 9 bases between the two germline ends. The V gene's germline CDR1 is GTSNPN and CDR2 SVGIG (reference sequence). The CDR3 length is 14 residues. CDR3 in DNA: TGTGCCTGGAGCAAGGGCCACTCTGGAAACACCATATATTTT. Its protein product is CAWSKGHSGNTIYF.

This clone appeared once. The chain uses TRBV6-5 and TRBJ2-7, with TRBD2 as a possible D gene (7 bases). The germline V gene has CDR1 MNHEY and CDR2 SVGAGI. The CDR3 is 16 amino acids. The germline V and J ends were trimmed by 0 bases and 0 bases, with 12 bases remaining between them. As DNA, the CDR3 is TGTGCCAGCAGTTACTCGGCGAGGGGGGGCTCCTACGAGCAGTACTTC. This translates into CASSYSARGGSYEQYF.